This TCR beta chain was sequenced for a study of blood T cell repertoires in COVID-19 (dated by TCRdb to 2020 to 2022). Study-level background: Samples covering the acute and convalescent phases of COVID-19 were provided by collaborators in the United States, Italy and Spain. The material from the prospective study consisted of cDNA or gDNA derived from T cells, B-cell-depleted T cells, or PBMCs. The dataset comprised deeply sampled blood TCRbeta repertoires from subjects exposed to, actively infected with, or recovered from COVID-19. The repertoires were released in a freely available public database intended as a resource for research on the immune response to SARS-CoV-2. Samples came from the ongoing ImmuneRACE study (first 160 participants) plus 1,254 subjects from 6 global collaborators. A de-identified subject ID, COVID-19 status, age in years and sex were almost always included in the sample metadata. HLA class I and class II types, where available, came from metadata supplied by the sample provider rather than from assay-based typing.

TCRbeta CDR3 regions were amplified from genomic DNA by means of the immunoSEQ Assay, a bias-controlled multiplex PCR. The study's processing was this. Within the assay, amplification of reference gene primers was used to estimate how many nucleated cells each sample contained. Sequence reads were collapsed and filtered to measure the absolute abundance of every unique TCRbeta CDR3 rearrangement. For each sample, productive Simpson clonality was calculated as the square root of Simpson's diversity index over productive rearrangements. Drawn from immuneACCESS, this table holds only the in-frame rearrangements with V and J called that TCRdb kept. Clones are partly lost; checked studies trace under half to an unresolved V gene and leave the rest unexplained. V, J and clone size are those of that table, while D and trimming were read from the DNA. For this sample the table gives a few hundred thousand clones, of which around 88% were detected only once. 1.5% to 2% of the sample is taken by the ten largest.

V sheds 5 bases and J sheds 3 bases, leaving 11 bases between their ends. Measured from the cysteine to the phenylalanine, the CDR3 is 14 residues long. The only DNA kept is the CDR3, 42 bases in frame from the first base. For CDR1 and CDR2, the germline V gene lists MDHEN and SYDVKM. Paper-wide results and their limitations: Clinical and demographic metadata were provided uncurated, with the amount varying by source and participant.

Concerning this clone itself: Its antigen specificity is not known. Per-nucleotide qualities are absent, and no much larger clonotype sits a single base away.

One collaborating source in Seattle enrolled patients while the patients were actively infected and followed the patients over time throughout the course of disease. Each collaborating institution followed its own protocols to collect whole blood in K2EDTA tubes. For TCRbeta analysis, collaborators shipped samples in one of three forms: frozen whole blood, isolated PBMCs, or DNA extracted from either of those sample types. Recombination connected TRBV28 to TRBJ1-5; the D region possibly corresponds to TRBD1 (6 bases align). This TCR derives from a woman aged 25-40 years with COVID-19, enrolled during active disease. Material for sequencing was peripheral blood. At the DNA level, the sequence is TGTGCCAGCAGTCCCGGACAGTTCAATCAGCCCCAGCATTTT. Translated, it reads CASSPGQFNQPQHF.